The next 3 T cell receptor beta chains were all read from a single sample in a study of T cell responses to AZD1222 COVID-19 vaccine. Generated by immunoSEQ multiplex PCR, the TCRdb table keeps only in-frame clones and is missing some. The sample carries under 95,000 clones, 90% recorded once. The sample here was peripheral blood, taken 28 days after the second AZD1222 dose. Receptors were obtained from an adult who received the AZD1222 COVID-19 vaccine.

The CDR3 spells CATSDFGGRGGWTQYF. In DNA form, the CDR3 reads TGTGCCACCAGTGATTTTGGAGGGCGCGGGGGGTGGACGCAGTATTTT. The J gene is TRBJ2-3, the V gene TRBV24-1, with TRBD2 matching over 8 bases. The V gene's germline CDR1 is KGHDR and CDR2 SFDVKD. The CDR3 consists of 16 residues. Trimming at V came to 1 base and at J to 9 bases, leaving 11 bases not matched to a gene.

This chain links TRBV7-9 with TRBJ1-1; no reliable D call. There are 13 residues in the CDR3. The V end was cut by 5 bases, the J end by 5 bases, with 12 bases between. Germline V gives CDR1 SEHNR, CDR2 FQNEAQ (reference sequence). The CDR3 sequence is CASSRGSGTEAFF. CDR3 nucleotides: TGTGCCAGCAGCCGCGGGTCTGGGACTGAAGCTTTCTTT.

The chain carries TRBV14 and TRBJ2-1; 7 positions match TRBD2. The ends lost 1 base at V and 7 bases at J; junction bases unmatched: 13. The germline V gene has CDR1 SGHDN and CDR2 FVKESK. The length of the CDR3 is 17 residues. CDR3 coding DNA: TGTGCCAGCAGCCAAGTTGTGACGGGGGGTATCTTTAATGAGCAGTTCTTC. Its translation: CASSQVVTGGIFNEQFF. The entire variable domain, with the rest obtained from reference TRBV14 and TRBJ2-1, is as follows: EAGVTQFPSHSVIEKGQTVTLRCDPISGHDNLYWYRRVMGKEIKFLLHFVKESKQDESGMPNNRFLAERTGGTYSTLKVQPAELEDSGVYFCASSQVVTGGIFNEQFFGPGTRLTVL.